This entry lists 8 T cell receptor beta chains sequenced from one sample in a study of T-cell memory formation after mild COVID-19. Via MiXCR, TCRdb re-called the 5' RACE reads, giving one row per CDR3 protein. The table shows some 45,000 distinct CDR3 sequences, with roughly a quarter occurring only once. The sequencing sample was made of PBMCs or a T cell subset sorted from them (not recorded which). Receptors were obtained from a man aged 18 to 29 who had mild COVID-19 (a few samples of this study predate the infection). Cell type and time point are not known.

This clonotype appeared a few times. V is TRBV6-5 and J is TRBJ2-1, with TRBD1 identical over 9 bases. The CDR3 has 18 residues. The junction had 9 bases not matched to a gene; V was cut back by 0 bases and J by 3 bases. Germline V gene lookup returns CDR1 MNHEY and CDR2 SVGAGI. DNA for the CDR3: TGTGCCAGCAGTTACTCCCATCCGGGACAGGGTAACTACAATGAGCAGTTCTTC. Translated, it gives CASSYSHPGQGNYNEQFF.

This clonotype was detected only once. The chain carries TRBV12-3 or TRBV12-4 and TRBJ2-3; 12 nucleotides align to TRBD2. The V and J ends lost 5 bases and 6 bases, in that order; junction bases with no gene match: 6. The CDR3 length is 15 residues. CDR3 nucleotides: TGTGCCAGCAGTCCCCCTAGCGGGGGGGCGGATACGCAGTATTTT. Protein sequence: CASSPPSGGADTQYF.

The V and J genes are TRBV6-6 and TRBJ2-7, with D possibly being TRBD1 or TRBD2 (6 bases each). V was cut by 5 bases and J by 6 bases, with 23 bases left in between. Per germline, CDR1 MNHNY and CDR2 SVGAGI (reference sequence). CDR3 length: 16 amino acids. In DNA form, the CDR3 reads TGTGCCAGCAGTCCCCTCCGATCGGGGGCGCAAGGCGAGCAGTACTTC. It is translated as CASSPLRSGAQGEQYF.

V and J are TRBV19 and TRBJ2-1; 9 positions match TRBD1. V gave up 2 bases and J gave up 4 bases; unmatched junction bases: 3. The CDR3 is 15 amino acids. Germline-derived CDR1 and CDR2 are LNHDA and SQIVND (reference sequence). This CDR3 is CASSILDRGYNEQFF. Written as DNA, the CDR3 is TGTGCCAGTAGTATACTGGACAGGGGATACAATGAGCAGTTCTTC.

This clonotype was counted between two and nine times. The rearrangement links TRBV6-5 to TRBJ2-7, with D unresolved. V lost 0 bases and J lost 1, with 7 bases in between. The CDR3 runs to 14 residues. Germline assignment: CDR1 MNHEY and CDR2 SVGAGI. CDR3 nucleotides: TGTGCCAGCAGTTACTCCACAGCGTCCTACGAGCAGTACGTC. This sequence encodes CASSYSTASYEQYV.

The chain links TRBV6-2 or TRBV6-3 to TRBJ2-3, with 9 nucleotides matching TRBD2. V lost 2 bases, J lost 4 bases, and 1 base stayed unmatched. Germline V lookup: CDR1 MNHEY, CDR2 SVGEGT. This CDR3 region has 14 residues. CDR3 loop: CASSYGGGADTQYF. CDR3 DNA sequence: TGTGCCAGCAGTTACGGCGGGGGGGCAGATACGCAGTATTTT.

This sequence joins TRBV7-8 and TRBJ1-2, with D unresolved. The germline gives CDR1 SGHVS, CDR2 FQNEAQ. This CDR3 comprises 15 residues. V was pared by 2 bases and J by 4 bases, with 14 bases between. The DNA for the CDR3 is TGTGCCAGCAGCTTAAGGTCGGGAGCGATCTATGGCTACACCTTC. Its translation is CASSLRSGAIYGYTF.

This clonotype was seen only a few times. This chain joins TRBV4-1 and TRBJ2-7, with 7 bases matching TRBD2. The CDR3 has 15 amino acids. With 0 bases clipped from V and 2 bases from J, the junction kept 4 bases outside the gene matches. Germline-derived CDR1 and CDR2 are MGHRA and YSYEKL. CDR3 protein: CASSQEYAGAYEQYV. CDR3 in DNA: TGCGCCAGCAGCCAAGAGTACGCGGGGGCCTACGAGCAGTACGTC.